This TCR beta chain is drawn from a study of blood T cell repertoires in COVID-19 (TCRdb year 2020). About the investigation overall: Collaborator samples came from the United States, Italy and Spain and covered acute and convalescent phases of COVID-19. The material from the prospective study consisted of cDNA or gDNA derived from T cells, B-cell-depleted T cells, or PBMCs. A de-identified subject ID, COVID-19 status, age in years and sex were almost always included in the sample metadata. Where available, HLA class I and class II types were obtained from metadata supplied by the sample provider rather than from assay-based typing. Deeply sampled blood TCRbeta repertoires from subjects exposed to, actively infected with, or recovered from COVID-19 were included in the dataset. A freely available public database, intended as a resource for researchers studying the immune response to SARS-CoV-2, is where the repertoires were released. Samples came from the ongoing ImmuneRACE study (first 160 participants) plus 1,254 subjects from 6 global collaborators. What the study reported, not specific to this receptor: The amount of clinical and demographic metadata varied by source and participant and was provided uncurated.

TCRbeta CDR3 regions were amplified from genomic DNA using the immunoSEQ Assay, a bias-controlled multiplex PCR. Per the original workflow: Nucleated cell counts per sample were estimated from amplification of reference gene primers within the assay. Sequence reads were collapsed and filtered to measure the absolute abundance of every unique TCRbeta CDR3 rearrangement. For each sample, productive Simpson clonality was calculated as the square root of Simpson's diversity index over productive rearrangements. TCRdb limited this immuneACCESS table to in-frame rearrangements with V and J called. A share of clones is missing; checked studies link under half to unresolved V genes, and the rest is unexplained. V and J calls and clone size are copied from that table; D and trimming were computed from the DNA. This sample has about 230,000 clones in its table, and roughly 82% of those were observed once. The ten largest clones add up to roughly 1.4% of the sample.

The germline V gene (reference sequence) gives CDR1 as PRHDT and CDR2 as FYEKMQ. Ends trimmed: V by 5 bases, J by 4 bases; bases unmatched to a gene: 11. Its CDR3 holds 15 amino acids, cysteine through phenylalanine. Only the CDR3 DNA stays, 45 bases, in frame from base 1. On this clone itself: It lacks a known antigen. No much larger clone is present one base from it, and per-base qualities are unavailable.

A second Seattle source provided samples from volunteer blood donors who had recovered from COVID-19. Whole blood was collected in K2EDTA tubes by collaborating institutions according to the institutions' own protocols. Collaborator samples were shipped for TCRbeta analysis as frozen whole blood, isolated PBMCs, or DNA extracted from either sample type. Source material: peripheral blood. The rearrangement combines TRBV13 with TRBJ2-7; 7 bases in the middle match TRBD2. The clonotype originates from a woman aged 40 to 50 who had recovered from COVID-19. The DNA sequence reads TGTGCCAGCAGCCCGGGGGGAGGGGTCCCTTACGAGCAGTACTTC. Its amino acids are CASSPGGGVPYEQYF. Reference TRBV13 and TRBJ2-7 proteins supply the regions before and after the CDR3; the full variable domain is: AAGVIQSPRHLIKEKRETATLKCYPIPRHDTVYWYQQGPGQDPQFLISFYEKMQSDKGSIPDRFSAQQFSDYHSELNMSSLELGDSALYFCASSPGGGVPYEQYFGPGTRLTVT.